These 5 T cell receptor beta chains were all obtained from the same sample, sequenced in a study of T cell changes during pregnancy in multiple sclerosis. The data were produced by immunoSEQ multiplex PCR, yet TCRdb's version contains in-frame clones alone and is incomplete. This sample has tens of thousands of clones; 89% occur once, and the top ten carry around 0.51%. Here the sequenced sample was CD4+ T cells from peripheral blood mononuclear cells, taken in the first trimester of pregnancy. The source of these receptors is a female donor with multiple sclerosis, enrolled in a pregnancy study.

The V gene is TRBV19, the J gene TRBJ2-3; no definite D call. The CDR3 contains 13 residues. CDR1 LNHDA and CDR2 SQIVND come from the germline V gene (reference sequence). The ends were cut back, 5 bases at V and 5 bases at J, with 11 bases in the middle. This CDR3 reads CASSEAFLDTQYF. The CDR3 region has the DNA TGTGCCAGTAGTGAGGCCTTCTTAGATACGCAGTATTTT.

The chain carries TRBV7-2 and TRBJ1-1; TRBD1 agrees at 7 bases. The germline CDR1 and CDR2 sequences are SGHTA and FQGNSA. V lost 3 bases, J lost 5 bases, and 6 bases stayed unmatched. The CDR3 totals 14 residues. This chain's CDR3 is CASSLGTALTEAFF. The CDR3 DNA sequence: TGTGCCAGCAGCTTGGGGACAGCCCTAACTGAAGCTTTCTTT.

This clone was observed a single time. V usage is TRBV7-2 and J usage is TRBJ1-5, with 7 bases matching TRBD1. The CDR3 consists of 13 residues. Unmatched junction bases numbered 2, after V lost 4 bases and J lost 5 bases. The germline V gene has CDR1 SGHTA and CDR2 FQGNSA. The CDR3 DNA is TGTGCCAGCAGCTCCCAGGGGGATCAGCCCCAGCATTTT. It specifies CASSSQGDQPQHF.

The CDR3 here is CASSRPPGQTNTEAFF. CDR3 in DNA: TGTGCCAGCAGTCGACCGCCGGGACAGACGAACACTGAAGCTTTCTTT. The V gene is TRBV27, the J gene TRBJ1-1, with 7 bases lining up with TRBD1. V was clipped by 5 bases and J by 1 base; unmatched bases: 10. The CDR3 totals 16 residues. Germline V lookup: CDR1 MNHEY, CDR2 SMNVEV (reference sequence).

CDR3 protein: CASSLQGGSGEQYF. CDR3 nucleotide sequence: TGTGCCAGCTCACTACAGGGTGGTTCTGGTGAGCAGTACTTC. V usage is TRBV18 and J usage is TRBJ2-7; TRBD1 might be the D (6 bases). CDR1 KGHSH and CDR2 LQKENI come from the germline V gene. The CDR3 has 14 residues. Deletions cut 4 bases from V and 7 bases from J, with 17 bases between.